The 9 T cell receptor beta chains listed next were all sequenced from one sample in a study of cytomegalovirus exposure and HLA in healthy donors. The primer mix had 60 Vbeta and 13 Jbeta primers. TCRdb's table, derived via immunoSEQ multiplex PCR, lists solely in-frame clones and lacks some. The repertoire consists of about 200,000 clones, with around 77% occurring once and the leading ten covering under 2%. Sequenced material: PBMCs. The receptors come from a man younger than 40 in good health and CMV-seronegative.

This chain connects TRBV9 to TRBJ2-1; 12 nucleotides align to TRBD2. After removal of 0 bases from V and 9 bases from J, the junction contained 1 base not matched to a gene. Germline V gene data show CDR1 as SGDLS and CDR2 as YYNGEE. The CDR3 length is 14 residues. Written as DNA, the CDR3 is TGTGCCAGCAGCGTAGAACTAGCGGGGGGTGAGCAGTTCTTC. It encodes CASSVELAGGEQFF.

The chain links TRBV6-1 to TRBJ2-5; TRBD2 agrees at 10 bases. Germline V gives CDR1 MNHNS, CDR2 SASEGT. Trimming cost V 4 bases and J 3 bases; bases outside gene matches: 5. The CDR3 covers 15 residues. CDR3 amino acids: CASSVAGGGKETQYF. The DNA of the CDR3 is TGTGCCAGCAGTGTAGCGGGAGGAGGTAAAGAGACCCAGTACTTC.

This clone has a handful of counts. The chain has TRBV2 and TRBJ1-1; D gene uncertain. The CDR3 is 11 amino acids. Germline V gene data show CDR1 as SNHLY and CDR2 as FYNNEI. Trimming stripped 8 bases from V and 11 bases from J, with 15 bases between. The CDR3 DNA reads TGTGCCAGCGAGAGGTCTCGGCAGGCTTTCTTT. It is translated as CASERSRQAFF. Variable domain in full (rest from reference TRBV2 and TRBJ1-1): EPEVTQTPSHQVTQMGQEVILRCVPISNHLYFYWYRQILGQKVEFLVSFYNNEISEKSEIFDDQFSVERPDGSNFTLKIRSTKLEDSAMYFCASERSRQAFFGQGTRLTVV.

The chain combines TRBV18 with TRBJ1-1; the D is unclear. Germline V CDR1 and CDR2: KGHSH, LQKENI. This CDR3 has 14 amino acids. The ends were cut back, 3 bases at V and 0 bases at J, with 8 bases in the middle. The CDR3 DNA is TGTGCCAGCTCACCTCGAGATATGAACACTGAAGCTTTCTTT. Amino acids: CASSPRDMNTEAFF.

The chain couples TRBV5-4 to TRBJ2-1; 10 bases map to TRBD2. The CDR3 consists of 15 residues. The germline gives CDR1 SGHNT, CDR2 YYREEE (reference sequence). The V segment lost 4 bases and the J segment 8 bases; nucleotides outside the gene matches: 9. DNA for the CDR3: TGTGCCAGCAGCGGAGCTAGCGGGAGCGTCTATGAGCAGTTCTTC. Translated: CASSGASGSVYEQFF.

In its sample, this clone was seen once. The rearrangement joins TRBV21-1 to TRBJ2-1; TRBD2, the table's D call, lacks a check against the DNA. TRBV21-1 is tagged as a pseudogene. The CDR3 length is 12 residues. CDR3 in amino acids: CASSKRDNEQFF. The CDR3 region has the DNA TGTGCCAGCAGCAAGCGGGACAATGAGCAGTTCTTC.

This clone showed up just once. The chain carries TRBV28 and TRBJ2-7, with TRBD2 matching over 13 bases. The CDR3 has 13 amino acids. V was pared by 8 bases and J by 8 bases, with 6 bases of the junction left unmatched. Germline V gene data show CDR1 as MDHEN and CDR2 as SYDVKM. CDR3 DNA sequence: TGTGCCAGCCGGACTAGCGGGAGAGAGAAGCAGTACTTC. It specifies CASRTSGREKQYF.

V is TRBV6-1 and J is TRBJ2-5, with TRBD1 identical over 9 bases. Trimming removed 8 bases from V and 1 base from J; junction bases left unmatched: 5. This CDR3 has 14 amino acids. Germline V gene sequence: CDR1 MNHNS, CDR2 SASEGT. The CDR3 DNA reads TGTGCCAGCTCCCGGACAGGGGTCCAAGAGACCCAGTACTTC. This gives the protein CASSRTGVQETQYF.

The chain carries TRBV29-1 and TRBJ1-2; D gene unclear. Trimming cost V 8 bases and J 4 bases, with 11 bases left between them. The CDR3 loop spans 11 amino acids. In germline, CDR1 is SQVTM, CDR2 ANQGSEA. In DNA form, the CDR3 reads TGCAGCACAATGGAGGGCTATGGCTACACCTTC. It is translated as CSTMEGYGYTF.